Given below is one T cell receptor (beta chain) in context. The data stem from a study of blood T cell repertoires in COVID-19. Looking at the study overall: Sites in the United States, Italy and Spain provided acute and convalescent COVID-19 samples. T cells, B-cell-depleted T cells, or PBMCs supplied cDNA or gDNA.

Germline values: CDR1 MGHRA, CDR2 YSYEKL. The CDR3 sequence is 16 residues long. V lost 0 bases to trimming and J lost 0 bases; unmatched junction nucleotides: 4. As originally analysed: Reference gene primer amplification in the assay estimated nucleated cell counts. Measured with immunoSEQ multiplex PCR; TCRdb has only the in-frame clones, and not every one. That table gives V, J and clone size, and the DNA gave D and trimming. This sample carries fewer than 55,000 clones, roughly 86% of them seen once, and the ten largest clones take 9%. The sequencing sample was made of peripheral blood. The TCR comes from an elderly man with active or convalescent COVID-19. The rearrangement uses TRBV4-1 and TRBJ1-1, with 7 positions matching TRBD1. The DNA of the CDR3 is TGCGCCAGCAGCCAAGATCGGACAGGTCTGAACACTGAAGCTTTCTTT. Translated, it gives CASSQDRTGLNTEAFF.